This T cell receptor beta chain was identified in a study of relationships among human T cell subsets. The T cell receptor alpha and beta CDR3 regions were amplified from mRNA by semiquantitative ARM-PCR. Exponential amplification used communal superprimers after tagged nested gene-specific primers in ARM-PCR. One entry per CDR3 protein results from TCRdb running MiXCR on the multiplex PCR reads. Of a few thousand distinct CDR3 sequences in the sample, around 40% were seen once. With 6 bases removed from V and 0 bases from J, the gap between germline ends came to 9 bases. The CDR3 is 13 residues long. In germline, CDR1 is SQVTM, CDR2 ANQGSEA. This clonotype was seen a handful of times.

The rearrangement uses TRBV29-1 and TRBJ2-1; D is ambiguous. This TCR came from a man aged 35 to 55 in good health. Sequencing used activated T cells sorted from blood. Subset denoted: CD45RA-RO-CD69+ activated T cells. Written as DNA, the CDR3 is TGCAGCGTCGACGTCCCCTCCTACAATGAGCAGTTCTTC. The encoded protein is CSVDVPSYNEQFF.